This T cell receptor beta chain stems from a study of blood T cell repertoires in COVID-19. Study context: The United States, Italy and Spain provided the acute and convalescent COVID-19 samples. T cells, B-cell-depleted T cells, or PBMCs provided the cDNA or gDNA that served as material.

The table came from immunoSEQ multiplex PCR; TCRdb's copy has only in-frame clones and leaves some out. The sample records 60,000 to 70,000 clones, around 80% being singletons. CDR3 length equals 14 residues. This TCR was sampled from a woman aged 70-85 years with acute or convalescent COVID-19. Sequenced: peripheral blood. The genes are TRBV21-1 and TRBJ2-7; the D call in the table, TRBD1, was not verified against the DNA. TRBV21-1 is recorded as a pseudogene. CDR3 in amino acids: CASSKAGTGLPPYF. CDR3 DNA sequence: TGTGCCAGCAGCAAGGCCGGGACAGGTCTTCCGCCTTACTTC.